The 30 T cell receptor beta chains presented below share a single source sample, sequenced in a study of blood T cell repertoires in COVID-19. TCRdb keeps only in-frame clones here, not all; method: immunoSEQ multiplex PCR. Counted here are around 50,000 clones, 89% occurring once; the ten biggest clones make up more than 2%. What was sequenced was peripheral blood. The receptors shown here come from a human donor in a cohort sampled during active COVID-19.

This clone was detected only once. The gene calls are TRBV5-1 and TRBJ2-3; 12 bases match TRBD2. Per germline, CDR1 SGHRS and CDR2 YFSETQ. The V and J ends lost 0 bases and 0 bases, in that order; junction bases with no gene match: 11. This CDR3 spans 20 amino acids. CDR3 protein: CASSLGLAGADFTSTDTQYF. The CDR3 nucleotides are TGCGCCAGCAGCTTGGGACTAGCGGGGGCCGACTTTACTAGCACAGATACGCAGTATTTT.

This rearrangement joins TRBV15 to TRBJ1-2; D gene uncertain. CDR3 size: 13 residues. Germline V gene lookup returns CDR1 LNHNV and CDR2 YYDKDF (reference sequence). Trimming pared 5 bases from V and 4 bases from J, leaving 11 bases between. CDR3 nucleotides: TGTGCCACCAGCCTATCTTGGTTCTATGGCTACACCTTC. This codes for CATSLSWFYGYTF. The full variable domain, completed using reference TRBV15 and TRBJ1-2, is DAMVIQNPRYQVTQFGKPVTLSCSQTLNHNVMYWYQQKSSQAPKLLFHYYDKDFNNEADTPDNFQSRRPNTSFCFLDIRSPGLGDTAMYLCATSLSWFYGYTFGSGTRLTVV.

This clone turned up a few times. The genes are TRBV28 and TRBJ1-1; possible D gene TRBD1, 6 bases. The CDR3 consists of 16 residues. CDR1 MDHEN and CDR2 SYDVKM come from the germline V gene. The germline V and J ends were trimmed by 3 bases and 1 base, with 15 bases remaining between them. CDR3 in DNA: TGTGCCAGCAGTTTGACGTGGGGGCTCGGGAACACTGAAGCTTTCTTT. Its translation is CASSLTWGLGNTEAFF.

The V and J genes are TRBV30 and TRBJ2-4; D unresolved. Looked up from germline, CDR1 is GTSNPN and CDR2 is SVGIG (reference sequence). CDR3 length: 16 amino acids. V lost 3 bases and J 0 bases, leaving 15 bases between the germline ends. This chain's CDR3 is CAWRGPATVAKNIQYF. The CDR3 bases are TGTGCCTGGAGAGGCCCCGCAACAGTAGCCAAAAACATTCAGTACTTC.

CDR3 in amino acids: CASSLRGAGSYEQYF. Here the CDR3 DNA reads TGTGCCAGCAGTTTACGTGGGGCAGGTTCCTACGAGCAGTACTTC. The chain recombines TRBV28 with TRBJ2-7, with TRBD1 as a possible D gene (5 bases). V was shortened by 2 bases and J by 1 base, with 12 bases between the two germline ends. The length of the CDR3 is 15 residues. Per the germline V gene, CDR1 is MDHEN and CDR2 is SYDVKM.

The chain links TRBV6-2 or TRBV6-3 to TRBJ1-6, with 10 positions matching TRBD1. The CDR3 spans 17 residues. The J segment lost 1 base and the V segment lost 4 bases, leaving 4 bases of the junction unmatched. Germline CDR1 and CDR2: MNHEY and SVGEGT. CDR3: CASSFGQGVSYNSPLHF. DNA for the CDR3: TGTGCCAGCAGTTTCGGACAGGGGGTTTCCTATAATTCACCCCTCCACTTT.

The chain joins TRBV28 to TRBJ2-3; the match to TRBD2 covers 10 bases. Germline CDR1 reads MDHEN; CDR2 reads SYDVKM. The V and J ends lost 4 bases and 5 bases, in that order; junction bases with no gene match: 6. The CDR3 is 15 amino acids. CDR3 protein: CASSSLAGVLDTQYF. The DNA for the CDR3 is TGTGCCAGCAGTTCTCTAGCGGGGGTGCTAGATACGCAGTATTTT.

V gene TRBV10-3 combines with J gene TRBJ2-5; 9 bases align to TRBD2. The CDR3 contains 17 residues. The V gene end was trimmed by 3 bases and the J gene end by 7 bases; junction bases not matched to a gene: 15. Per the germline V gene, CDR1 is ENHRY and CDR2 is SYGVKD. The DNA of the CDR3 is TGTGCCATCAGTGATGACGCCCGCGGGGGGGCCTCCGGGACCCAGTACTTC. It yields the protein CAISDDARGGASGTQYF.

The gene calls are TRBV2 and TRBJ2-2; a possible D gene is TRBD1 (5 bases). The V gene's germline CDR1 is SNHLY and CDR2 FYNNEI. CDR3 length: 15 amino acids. Trimming removed 6 bases at V and 0 bases at J, with 11 bases between. CDR3 loop: CASSGHFSNTGELFF. The CDR3 nucleotides are TGTGCCAGCAGCGGACACTTTTCGAACACCGGGGAGCTGTTTTTT. Filled out from reference TRBV2 and TRBJ2-2, the complete variable domain reads EPEVTQTPSHQVTQMGQEVILRCVPISNHLYFYWYRQILGQKVEFLVSFYNNEISEKSEIFDDQFSVERPDGSNFTLKIRSTKLEDSAMYFCASSGHFSNTGELFFGEGSRLTVL.

V and J are TRBV5-1 and TRBJ2-7; D remains ambiguous. V was clipped by 0 bases and J by 4 bases, with 11 bases between them. The CDR3 runs 14 residues. Germline CDR1 and CDR2: SGHRS and YFSETQ. The CDR3 DNA reads as TGCGCCAGCAGCTTGGGGGCAGTTTCGTACGAGCAGTACTTC. This gives the protein CASSLGAVSYEQYF. Full variable domain (remainder filled in from reference TRBV5-1 and TRBJ2-7): KAGVTQTPRYLIKTRGQQVTLSCSPISGHRSVSWYQQTPGQGLQFLFEYFSETQRNKGNFPGRFSGRQFSNSRSEMNVSTLELGDSALYLCASSLGAVSYEQYFGPGTRLTVT.

The V gene is TRBV20-1, the J gene TRBJ2-2; unclear D gene. Germline CDR1 is DFQATT and CDR2 is SNEGSKA (reference sequence). This CDR3 is 14 amino acids long. Trimming cost V 3 bases and J 8 bases, with 16 bases left between them. The CDR3 bases are TGCAGTGCTAGTCTCAATACAGTCGCAGGGGAGCTGTTTTTT. It is translated as CSASLNTVAGELFF.

CDR3 DNA sequence: TGCGCCAGCAGCCCAGGGACAGGGGGTCATTACAATGAGCAGTTCTTC. Its protein is CASSPGTGGHYNEQFF. This rearrangement joins TRBV5-1 to TRBJ2-1; 11 positions agree with TRBD1. This CDR3 region has 16 residues. V lost 4 bases and J lost 4; bases outside the gene matches: 7. Germline values: CDR1 SGHRS, CDR2 YFSETQ. The entire variable domain, with the rest obtained from reference TRBV5-1 and TRBJ2-1, is as follows: KAGVTQTPRYLIKTRGQQVTLSCSPISGHRSVSWYQQTPGQGLQFLFEYFSETQRNKGNFPGRFSGRQFSNSRSEMNVSTLELGDSALYLCASSPGTGGHYNEQFFGPGTRLTVL.

V gene TRBV6-2 or TRBV6-3 combines with J gene TRBJ2-7; 11 bases fit TRBD1. Per germline, CDR1 MNHEY and CDR2 SVGEGT. The CDR3 totals 14 residues. V lost 4 bases, J lost 3 bases, and 2 bases stayed unmatched. In DNA form, the CDR3 reads TGTGCCAGCAGTTGGGGACAGGGGGACTACGAGCAGTACTTC. Translated, it gives CASSWGQGDYEQYF.

The CDR3 protein is CASSQGGRANNSPLHF. CDR3 nucleotides: TGTGCCAGCAGCCAAGGAGGGCGGGCTAATAATTCACCCCTCCACTTT. The chain recombines TRBV3-1 (or the pseudogene TRBV3-2) with TRBJ1-6; D unclear. This CDR3 has 16 residues. Germline lookup yields CDR1 LGHDT and CDR2 YNNKEL (reference sequence). V was clipped by 1 base and J by 5 bases, with 12 bases between them.

The J gene is TRBJ2-5, the V gene TRBV7-9; TRBD2 agrees at 10 bases. The CDR3 is made up of 12 amino acids. V lost 7 bases, J lost 4 bases, and 0 bases stayed unmatched. CDR1 is SEHNR and CDR2 is FQNEAQ in the germline V gene (reference sequence). CDR3 DNA sequence: TGTGCCAGCACTAGCGGGGGAGAGACCCAGTACTTC. Protein product: CASTSGGETQYF. Combining the CDR3 with reference TRBV7-9 and TRBJ2-5 gives the whole variable domain DTGVSQNPRHKITKRGQNVTFRCDPISEHNRLYWYRQTLGQGPEFLTYFQNEAQLEKSRLLSDRFSAERPKGSFSTLEIQRTEQGDSAMYLCASTSGGETQYFGPGTRLLVL.

This clone was observed a single time. The J gene is TRBJ1-4, the V gene TRBV2; TRBD1 agrees at 10 bases. The J segment lost 7 bases and the V segment lost 6 bases, leaving 11 bases of the junction unmatched. The CDR3 is 16 amino acids. In germline, CDR1 is SNHLY, CDR2 FYNNEI. The CDR3 DNA follows: TGTGCCAGCAGCCATAGACAGGGGGCGGATGGTGAAAAACTGTTTTTT. It translates to CASSHRQGADGEKLFF.

The V call is TRBV30, the J call TRBJ2-3, with D unclear. Germline CDR1 GTSNPN, CDR2 SVGIG (reference sequence). The V gene lost 5 bases and the J gene lost 0 bases, with 15 bases spanning the gap. The CDR3 is 15 residues long. The CDR3 loop reads CAWRRQAISTDTQYF. The CDR3 nucleotides read TGTGCCTGGCGCCGACAAGCCATAAGCACAGATACGCAGTATTTT. Variable domain in full (rest from reference TRBV30 and TRBJ2-3): SQTIHQWPATLVQPVGSPLSLECTVEGTSNPNLYWYRQAAGRGLQLLFYSVGIGQISSEVPQNLSASRPQDRQFILSSKKLLLSDSGFYLCAWRRQAISTDTQYFGPGTRLTVL.

The J gene is TRBJ1-4, the V gene TRBV3-1 (or the pseudogene TRBV3-2); possible D gene TRBD1, 6 bases. The CDR3 has 15 residues. Germline CDR1 reads LGHDT; CDR2 reads YNNKEL (reference sequence). Trimming cost V 4 bases and J 7 bases, with 16 bases left between them. CDR3 in amino acids: CASSRLQGLGEKLFF. The CDR3 bases are TGTGCCAGCAGCCGCTTACAGGGTTTGGGTGAAAAACTGTTTTTT.

The rearrangement uses TRBV27 and TRBJ2-1; tentative D call: TRBD2 (6 bases). This CDR3 has 15 residues. Between the trimmed V and J ends, which lost 9 bases and 4 bases, there was a span of 19 bases. The germline V gene encodes CDR1 MNHEY and CDR2 SMNVEV (reference sequence). CDR3 amino acids: CASSGGQQIYNEQFF. CDR3 nucleotide sequence: TGTGCCAGTAGCGGAGGGCAACAGATATACAATGAGCAGTTCTTC.

The chain recombines TRBV11-3 with TRBJ2-2; TRBD2 aligns across 7 bases. Germline CDR1 reads SGHNT; CDR2 reads YENEEA. Germline trimming cut 0 bases from V and 1 base from J; bases unmatched to any gene: 8. The CDR3 sequence is 18 residues long. CDR3 sequence (DNA): TGTGCCAGCAGCTTAGATCTCGGGCTAGCGGAGAACACCGGGGAGCTGTTTTTT. It codes for CASSLDLGLAENTGELFF.

This clone is deemed medium-sized. The gene calls are TRBV19 and TRBJ1-2; 9 nucleotides align to TRBD1. The CDR3 has 15 amino acids. The germline V gene has CDR1 LNHDA and CDR2 SQIVND (reference sequence). Trimming at V came to 4 bases and at J to 3 bases, leaving 6 bases not matched to a gene. The chain's CDR3 is CASSTGTGSHYGYTF. The CDR3 DNA is TGTGCCAGTAGTACCGGGACAGGGAGTCACTATGGCTACACCTTC.

The chain links TRBV4-3 to TRBJ2-3; D is unclear. The germline V and J ends were trimmed by 2 bases and 0 bases, with 15 bases remaining between them. The CDR3 covers 17 residues. CDR1 is LGHNA, CDR2 YSLEER, per germline. The CDR3 loop is CASSQSSFFSSTDTQYF. As DNA, the CDR3 is TGCGCCAGCAGCCAAAGTAGCTTTTTCTCTAGCACAGATACGCAGTATTTT.

Note on this clone: Within the sample, other DNA sequences also encode this same CDR3. The chain has TRBV4-3 and TRBJ2-5; D might be TRBD1 (6 bases). CDR1 is LGHNA, CDR2 YSLEER, per germline. The CDR3 sequence is 14 residues long. The germline V and J ends were trimmed by 0 bases and 3 bases, with 8 bases remaining between them. CDR3 in DNA: TGCGCCAGCAGCCAAGATACAGGGAAAGAGACCCAGTACTTC. Translating it yields CASSQDTGKETQYF.

This chain connects TRBV19 to TRBJ2-3; 9 positions match TRBD2. V dropped 7 bases and J dropped 2; count of bases not matched to a gene: 7. CDR1 is LNHDA, CDR2 SQIVND, per germline (reference sequence). The CDR3 is made up of 15 amino acids. CDR3 nucleotide sequence: TGTGCCAGTACCGAGACTAGCGGCCCCACAGATACGCAGTATTTT. This translates into CASTETSGPTDTQYF.

The rearrangement joins TRBV7-9 to TRBJ2-5; TRBD2 aligns across 10 bases. The CDR3 length is 15 residues. CDR1 SEHNR and CDR2 FQNEAQ come from the germline V gene (reference sequence). The trim removed 4 bases at V and 4 bases at J, leaving 6 bases unmatched. The CDR3 sequence: CASSSAGGPLETQYF. For the CDR3, the DNA is TGTGCCAGCAGCTCAGCGGGAGGGCCCTTAGAGACCCAGTACTTC.

The V call is TRBV27, the J call TRBJ2-5, with TRBD1 identical over 9 bases. Germline CDR1 MNHEY, CDR2 SMNVEV (reference sequence). This CDR3 has 18 residues. The junction had 11 bases not matched to a gene; V was cut back by 2 bases and J by 1 base. This CDR3 reads CASSLGRGTGRTQETQYF. DNA of the CDR3: TGTGCCAGCAGTTTAGGGCGCGGGACAGGGCGCACCCAAGAGACCCAGTACTTC.

The CDR3 DNA follows: TGTGCCAGCAGTTACCCGGGACAGGGGGTGGTGACCGGGGAGCTGTTTTTT. Protein product: CASSYPGQGVVTGELFF. The rearrangement links TRBV6-7 to TRBJ2-2; the match to TRBD1 covers 11 bases. TRBV6-7 has ORF status, its function being uncertain. V lost 2 bases to trimming and J lost 5 bases; unmatched junction nucleotides: 7. The CDR3 covers 17 residues.

The chain recombines TRBV6-2 or TRBV6-3 with TRBJ2-3, with 9 positions matching TRBD1. This CDR3 is 16 amino acids long. From germline, CDR1 is MNHEY and CDR2 SVGEGT. V gave up 2 bases and J gave up 2 bases; unmatched junction bases: 5. The CDR3 loop reads CASSYDGTGTTDTQYF. CDR3 DNA: TGTGCCAGCAGTTACGATGGGACAGGGACCACAGATACGCAGTATTTT.

The CDR3 DNA reads as TGTGCCAGCAGTGAAGCCAGCAGCGGCCCCCAGTACTTC. Amino acid sequence: CASSEASSGPQYF. This chain links TRBV2 with TRBJ2-5; D possibly corresponds to TRBD2 (5 bases). Trimming took off 0 bases at V and 9 bases at J, with 11 bases between the two ends. This CDR3 is 13 amino acids long. The germline gives CDR1 SNHLY, CDR2 FYNNEI.

The rearrangement uses TRBV4-1 and TRBJ1-1; no clear D. The CDR3 is 12 residues long. Germline CDR1 MGHRA, CDR2 YSYEKL. Trimming stripped 5 bases from V and 0 bases from J, with 4 bases between. DNA of the CDR3: TGCGCCAGCAGCAGCATGAACACTGAAGCTTTCTTT. It codes for CASSSMNTEAFF.